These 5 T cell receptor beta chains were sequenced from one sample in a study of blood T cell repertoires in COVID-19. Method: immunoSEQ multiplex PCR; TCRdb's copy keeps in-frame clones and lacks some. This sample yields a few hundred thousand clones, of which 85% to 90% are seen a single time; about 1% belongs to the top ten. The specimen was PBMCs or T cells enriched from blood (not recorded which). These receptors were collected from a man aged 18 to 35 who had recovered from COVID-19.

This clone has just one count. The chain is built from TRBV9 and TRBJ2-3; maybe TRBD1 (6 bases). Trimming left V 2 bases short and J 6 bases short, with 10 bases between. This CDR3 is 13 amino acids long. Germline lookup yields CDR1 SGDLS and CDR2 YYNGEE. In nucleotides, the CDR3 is TGTGCCAGCAGCGTTACAGGGCGGGATACGCAGTATTTT. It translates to CASSVTGRDTQYF.

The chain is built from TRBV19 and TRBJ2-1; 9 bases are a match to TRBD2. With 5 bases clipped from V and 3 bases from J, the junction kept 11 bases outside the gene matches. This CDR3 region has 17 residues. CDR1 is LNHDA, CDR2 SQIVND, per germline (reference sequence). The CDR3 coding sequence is TGTGCCAGTAGTCGGAGGGCGCTAGCGGGGAACTACAATGAGCAGTTCTTC. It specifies CASSRRALAGNYNEQFF.

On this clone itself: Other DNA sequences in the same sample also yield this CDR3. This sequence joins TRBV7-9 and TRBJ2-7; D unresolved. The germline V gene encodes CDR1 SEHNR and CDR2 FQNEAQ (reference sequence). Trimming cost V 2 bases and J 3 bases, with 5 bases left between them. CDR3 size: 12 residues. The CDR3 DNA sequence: TGTGCCAGCAGCTTAAATAGCTACGAGCAGTACTTC. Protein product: CASSLNSYEQYF. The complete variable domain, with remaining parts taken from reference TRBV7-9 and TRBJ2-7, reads DTGVSQNPRHKITKRGQNVTFRCDPISEHNRLYWYRQTLGQGPEFLTYFQNEAQLEKSRLLSDRFSAERPKGSFSTLEIQRTEQGDSAMYLCASSLNSYEQYFGPGTRLTVT.

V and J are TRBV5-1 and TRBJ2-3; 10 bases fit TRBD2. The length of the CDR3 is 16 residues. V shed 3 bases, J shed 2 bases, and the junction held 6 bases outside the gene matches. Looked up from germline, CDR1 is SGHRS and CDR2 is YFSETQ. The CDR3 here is CASSSISGGTTDTQYF. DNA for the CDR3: TGCGCCAGCAGCTCGATTAGCGGGGGGACCACAGATACGCAGTATTTT.

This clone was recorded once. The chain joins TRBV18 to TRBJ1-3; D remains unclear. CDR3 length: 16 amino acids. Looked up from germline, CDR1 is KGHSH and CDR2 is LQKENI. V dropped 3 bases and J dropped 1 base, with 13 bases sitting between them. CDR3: CASSPSKPSSGNTIYF. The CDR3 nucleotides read TGTGCCAGCTCACCTTCCAAGCCCTCTTCTGGAAACACCATATATTTT.